The clone carrying this T cell receptor (beta chain) was recorded once. Its antigen is not known. The sample originates from a study of cytomegalovirus exposure and HLA in healthy donors. Study at large: The roughly 130 validation repertoires used the same platform as the 600 to 750 first-cohort repertoires (as reported by a later analysis).

Findings and limits, study-wide: In vitro experiments confirmed that a few CMV-associated chains were specific for CMV antigens. A subsequent analysis found that TCR clusters from the first cohort also tended to co-occur in the 90 to 150 validation repertoires, with around 94% of cluster scores above 0.

The repertoire was sequenced with immunoSEQ multiplex PCR; TCRdb's copy has only in-frame clones and lacks some. Of about 170,000 clones in the sample, 86% are singletons; the top ten hold approximately 2.6%. The TCR comes from a young man in good health and CMV-seropositive. Input material: PBMCs.

CDR3 in amino acids: CASRPRAGEIADTQYF. The CDR3, as DNA: TGTGCCAGCAGGCCTCGAGCGGGAGAAATTGCAGATACGCAGTATTTT. The genes are TRBV6-6 and TRBJ2-3; the match to TRBD2 covers 8 bases. Losses at the gene ends were 6 bases for V and 4 bases for J; bases not matched to a gene: 12. Germline V gives CDR1 MNHNY, CDR2 SVGAGI (reference sequence). The CDR3 length is 16 residues.